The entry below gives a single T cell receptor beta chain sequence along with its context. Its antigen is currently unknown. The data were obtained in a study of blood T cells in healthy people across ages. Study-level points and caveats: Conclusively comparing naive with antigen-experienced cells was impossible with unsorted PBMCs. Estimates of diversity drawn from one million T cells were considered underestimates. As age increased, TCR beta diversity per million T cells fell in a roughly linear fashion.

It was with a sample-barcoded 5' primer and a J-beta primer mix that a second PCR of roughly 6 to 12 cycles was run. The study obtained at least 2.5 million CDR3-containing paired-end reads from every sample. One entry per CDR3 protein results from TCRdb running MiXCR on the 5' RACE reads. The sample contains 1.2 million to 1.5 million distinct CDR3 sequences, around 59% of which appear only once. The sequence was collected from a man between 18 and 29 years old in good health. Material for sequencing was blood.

CDR3 in amino acids: CATSPKNIQYF. The CDR3 nucleotides are TGTGCCACCTCGCCCAAAAACATTCAGTACTTC. The chain has TRBV11-2 and TRBJ2-4; D not resolved. Germline CDR1 SGHAT, CDR2 FQNNGV. This CDR3 has 11 amino acids. V lost 10 bases, J lost 2 bases, and 6 bases lay in between.